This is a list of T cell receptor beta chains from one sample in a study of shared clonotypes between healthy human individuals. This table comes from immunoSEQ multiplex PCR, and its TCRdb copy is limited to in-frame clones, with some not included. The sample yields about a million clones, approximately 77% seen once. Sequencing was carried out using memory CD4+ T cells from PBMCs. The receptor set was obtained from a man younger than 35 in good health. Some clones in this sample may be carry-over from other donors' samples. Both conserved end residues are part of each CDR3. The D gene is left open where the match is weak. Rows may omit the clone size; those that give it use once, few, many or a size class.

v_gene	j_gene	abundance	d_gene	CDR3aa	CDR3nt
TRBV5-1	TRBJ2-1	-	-	CASSLLPGSSYNEQFF	TGCGCCAGCAGCTTGCTCCCCGGGAGTTCATACAATGAGCAGTTCTTC
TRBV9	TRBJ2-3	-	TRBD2	CASSVSASGTFTDTQYF	TGTGCCAGCAGCGTATCGGCTAGCGGAACTTTCACAGATACGCAGTATTTT
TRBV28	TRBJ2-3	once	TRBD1	CASSQGTGGTDTQYF	TGTGCCAGCAGTCAAGGGACAGGGGGCACAGATACGCAGTATTTT
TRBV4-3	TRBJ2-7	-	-	CASSQELSSYEQYF	TGCGCCAGCAGCCAAGAGTTAAGCTCCTACGAGCAGTACTTC
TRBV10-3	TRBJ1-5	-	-	CAISRDLNQPQHF	TGTGCCATCAGTAGGGACCTCAATCAGCCCCAGCATTTT
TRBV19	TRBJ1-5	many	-	CASSLQNQPQHF	TGTGCCAGTAGTCTCCAAAATCAGCCCCAGCATTTT
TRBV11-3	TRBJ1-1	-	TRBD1	CASSLGYQGGEAFF	TGTGCCAGCAGCTTAGGGTACCAGGGGGGAGAAGCTTTCTTT
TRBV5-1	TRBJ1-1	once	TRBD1	CASSTTGIINTEAFF	TGCGCCAGCAGCACGACAGGGATAATTAACACTGAAGCTTTCTTT
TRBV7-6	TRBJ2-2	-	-	CASSLGTPNVAGELFF	TGTGCCAGCAGCCTGGGGACTCCGAATGTCGCCGGGGAGCTGTTTTTT
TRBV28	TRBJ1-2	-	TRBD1	CASSAADRVNYGYTF	TGTGCCAGCAGCGCCGCGGACAGGGTTAACTATGGCTACACCTTC
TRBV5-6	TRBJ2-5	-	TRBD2	CASSLATSAPGETQYF	TGTGCCAGCAGCTTGGCGACTAGCGCTCCGGGGGAGACCCAGTACTTC
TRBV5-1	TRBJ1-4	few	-	CASSSQSNEKLFF	TGCGCCAGCAGCTCCCAGAGCAATGAAAAACTGTTTTTT
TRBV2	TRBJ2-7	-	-	CASRSRRDYEQYF	TGTGCCAGCCGTTCTAGACGGGACTACGAGCAGTACTTC
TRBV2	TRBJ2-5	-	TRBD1	CASSVDRASETQYF	TGTGCCAGCAGTGTGGACAGGGCTTCAGAGACCCAGTACTTC
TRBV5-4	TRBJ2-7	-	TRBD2	CASSLQGLGGYEQYF	TGTGCCAGCAGCCTGCAGGGACTAGGAGGGTACGAGCAGTACTTC
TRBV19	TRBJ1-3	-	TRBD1	CASSIDRAGNTIYF	TGTGCCAGTAGTATCGACAGGGCTGGAAACACCATATATTTT
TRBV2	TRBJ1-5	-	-	CASSDFARDNQPQHF	TGTGCCAGCAGTGACTTCGCTCGGGACAATCAGCCCCAGCATTTT
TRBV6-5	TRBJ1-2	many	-	CASSRVAFTNYGYTF	TGTGCCAGCAGTCGGGTCGCGTTCACTAACTATGGCTACACCTTC
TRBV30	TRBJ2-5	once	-	CAWSYRVGETQYF	TGTGCCTGGAGTTACAGGGTTGGAGAGACCCAGTACTTC
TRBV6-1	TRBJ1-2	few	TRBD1	CASSDRQGGGYTF	TGTGCCAGCAGTGACCGACAGGGAGGCGGCTACACCTTC
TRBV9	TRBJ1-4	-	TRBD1	CASSPRQGANEKLFF	TGTGCCAGCAGCCCCCGACAGGGGGCGAATGAAAAACTGTTTTTT
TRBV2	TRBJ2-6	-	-	CASSEQRSSGANVLTF	TGTGCCAGCAGTGAACAGCGAAGCTCTGGGGCCAACGTCCTGACTTTC
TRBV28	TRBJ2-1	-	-	CASRPTQTTRQFF	TGTGCCAGCAGACCGACACAAACGACGCGGCAGTTCTTC
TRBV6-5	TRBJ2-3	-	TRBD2	CASRQTSGSTDTQYF	TGTGCCAGCAGACAAACTAGCGGGAGTACAGATACGCAGTATTTT
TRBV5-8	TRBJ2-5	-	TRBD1	CASSKTGKETQYF	TGTGCCAGCAGCAAGACAGGGAAGGAGACCCAGTACTTC
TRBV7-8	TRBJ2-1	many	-	CASSLGVASYNEQFF	TGTGCCAGCAGCTTAGGGGTCGCCTCCTACAATGAGCAGTTCTTC
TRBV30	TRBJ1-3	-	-	CAWSVGAGNTIYF	TGTGCCTGGAGTGTCGGGGCTGGAAACACCATATATTTT
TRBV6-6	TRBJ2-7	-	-	CASRPRGNTYEQYF	TGTGCCAGCAGACCACGCGGGAATACCTACGAGCAGTACTTC
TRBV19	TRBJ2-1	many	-	CASSMFSTWNNEQFF	TGTGCCAGTAGTATGTTCTCCACATGGAACAATGAGCAGTTCTTC
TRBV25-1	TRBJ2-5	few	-	CASSEWGVTQETQYF	TGTGCCAGCAGTGAATGGGGCGTTACCCAAGAGACCCAGTACTTC
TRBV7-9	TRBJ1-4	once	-	CASSLYRVTNEKLFF	TGTGCCAGCAGCTTATACAGGGTGACTAATGAAAAACTGTTTTTT
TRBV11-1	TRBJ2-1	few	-	CASSILRQPGNEQFF	TGTGCCAGCAGCATTTTGAGACAGCCTGGTAATGAGCAGTTCTTC
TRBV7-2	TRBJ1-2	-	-	CASSPIGTFGRYTF	TGTGCCAGCAGCCCCATCGGGACCTTCGGACGCTACACCTTC
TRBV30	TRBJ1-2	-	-	CAWSVEIHGYGYTF	TGTGCCTGGAGTGTAGAGATCCACGGCTATGGCTACACCTTC
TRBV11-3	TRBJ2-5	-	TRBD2	CASSTGGPEETQYF	TGTGCCAGCAGCACGGGAGGGCCGGAGGAGACCCAGTACTTC
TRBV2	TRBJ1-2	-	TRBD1	CASSGTGGDYTF	TGTGCCAGCAGTGGGACAGGGGGAGACTACACCTTC
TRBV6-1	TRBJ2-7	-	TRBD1	CASSGQGAPEQYF	TGTGCCAGCAGTGGACAGGGGGCGCCTGAGCAGTACTTC